A single sample is the source of the 20 T cell receptor beta chains below, sequenced in a study of T cells in Graves' hyperthyroidism and ophthalmopathy. TCR beta CDR3 region amplification was performed from RNA transcripts. First-round RT-PCR of the TCR CDR3 relied on the HTBI primer set. Each CDR3 protein gets one entry after TCRdb re-called the multiplex PCR reads with MiXCR. In the table there are about 500,000 distinct CDR3 sequences, approximately 16% of which are singletons. Input material: blood. These receptors all come from a woman in her 30s with Graves' ophthalmopathy.

This clonotype was counted many times. The chain links TRBV20-1 to TRBJ2-5; TRBD1 matches 10 bases. Trimming at V came to 2 bases and at J to 4 bases, leaving 4 bases not matched to a gene. The CDR3 length is 14 residues. CDR1 is DFQATT, CDR2 SNEGSKA, per germline (reference sequence). CDR3 sequence: CSARPGQGTETQYF. CDR3 DNA sequence: TGCAGTGCTAGACCGGGACAGGGGACAGAGACCCAGTACTTC.

This clonotype was found many times. The chain employs TRBV20-1 and TRBJ2-7; D is possibly TRBD1 (6 bases). Trimming pared 3 bases from V and 4 bases from J, leaving 10 bases between. The CDR3 has 12 residues. The V gene's germline CDR1 is DFQATT and CDR2 SNEGSKA (reference sequence). CDR3 sequence reads: CSASLGAYEQYF. Written as DNA, the CDR3 is TGCAGTGCTAGTCTGGGGGCTTACGAGCAGTACTTC.

This clonotype was seen a handful of times. The chain carries TRBV12-3 or TRBV12-4 and TRBJ2-1; tentatively, D is TRBD2 (6 bases). The V end was cut by 5 bases, the J end by 3 bases, with 20 bases between. This CDR3 contains 17 residues. The CDR3 reads CASSPGLGLRHYNEQFF. In nucleotides, the CDR3 is TGTGCCAGCAGTCCGGGTTTAGGACTACGGCACTACAATGAGCAGTTCTTC.

This clonotype was seen a few times. The chain carries TRBV20-1 and TRBJ2-3; TRBD2 matches at 16 bases. Germline CDR1 DFQATT, CDR2 SNEGSKA (reference sequence). CDR3 length: 16 residues. V dropped 5 bases and J dropped 2; count of bases not matched to a gene: 4. CDR3 residues: CSAPGLAGGPTDTQYF. CDR3 nucleotides: TGCAGTGCTCCGGGACTAGCGGGAGGGCCCACAGATACGCAGTATTTT.

In this sample, this clonotype turned up many times. V and J are TRBV28 and TRBJ1-2; no reliable D call. The CDR3 has 12 amino acids. Germline V gene sequence: CDR1 MDHEN, CDR2 SYDVKM. V shed 3 bases and J shed 8 bases, with 10 bases lying between them. CDR3 nucleotides: TGTGCCAGCAGTTTCATAAGGAACGGCTACACCTTC. Its translation: CASSFIRNGYTF.

The chain recombines TRBV19 with TRBJ2-4; TRBD2 agrees at 9 bases. CDR1 is LNHDA, CDR2 SQIVND, per germline (reference sequence). With V trimmed by 6 bases and J by 0 bases, 24 bases remained unmatched. The CDR3 contains 22 residues. The CDR3 protein is CASSPSREGAGLSLLAKNIQYF. CDR3 nucleotides: TGTGCCAGTAGCCCATCGCGGGAGGGTGCAGGGTTGAGTTTGTTAGCCAAAAACATTCAGTACTTC. Variable domain in full (rest from reference TRBV19 and TRBJ2-4): DGGITQSPKYLFRKEGQNVTLSCEQNLNHDAMYWYRQDPGQGLRLIYYSQIVNDFQKGDIAEGYSVSREKKESFPLTVTSAQKNPTAFYLCASSPSREGAGLSLLAKNIQYFGAGTRLSVL.

This chain joins TRBV7-9 and TRBJ1-2; 11 nucleotides agree with TRBD1. CDR1 is SEHNR, CDR2 FQNEAQ, per germline (reference sequence). The CDR3 runs to 14 residues. The trim removed 6 bases at V and 8 bases at J, leaving 8 bases unmatched. The CDR3 sequence is CASSPGQGARGYTF. The DNA for the CDR3 is TGTGCCAGCAGTCCTGGACAGGGGGCTCGAGGCTACACCTTC.

For this clonotype: At one end, the junction sequence differs from germline, possibly due to a read error. This chain uses TRBV19 with TRBJ2-7, with D perhaps matching TRBD2 (6 bases). CDR1 is LNHDA, CDR2 SQIVND, per germline (reference sequence). The CDR3 has 12 residues. CDR3 in DNA: TGCCCCCGGACCGGGGGCTCCTACGAGCAGTACTTC. Its translation is CPRTGGSYEQYF.

The chain has TRBV7-9 and TRBJ1-1, with D perhaps matching TRBD1 (5 bases). Germline lookup yields CDR1 SEHNR and CDR2 FQNEAQ (reference sequence). The CDR3 spans 13 residues. V shed 5 bases and J shed 11 bases, with 18 bases lying between them. DNA for the CDR3: TGTGCCAGCAGCCACCGCCGGGGAGAGGGGGCTTTCTTT. This gives the protein CASSHRRGEGAFF. The variable domain in full, completed from reference TRBV7-9 and TRBJ1-1, reads DTGVSQNPRHKITKRGQNVTFRCDPISEHNRLYWYRQTLGQGPEFLTYFQNEAQLEKSRLLSDRFSAERPKGSFSTLEIQRTEQGDSAMYLCASSHRRGEGAFFGQGTRLTVV.

The V gene is TRBV9, the J gene TRBJ2-7; D is ambiguous. The V end was cut by 4 bases, the J end by 9 bases, with 17 bases between. The germline V gene has CDR1 SGDLS and CDR2 YYNGEE. The CDR3 has 13 residues. This CDR3 is CASSPGFLGGQYF. The CDR3 DNA reads as TGTGCCAGCAGCCCCGGGTTCTTAGGTGGGCAGTACTTC.

Many counts were recorded for this clonotype. The chain recombines TRBV5-5 with TRBJ2-3, with D possibly matching TRBD1 (6 bases). Trimming removed 0 bases from V and 5 bases from J, with 10 bases in between. Germline CDR1 and CDR2: SGHKS and YYEKEE (reference sequence). The CDR3 is 14 residues long. CDR3 sequence (DNA): TGTGCCAGCAGCTTGGACGGGACACGAGATACGCAGTATTTT. Translation: CASSLDGTRDTQYF.

This clonotype appeared a few times. This rearrangement joins TRBV7-8 to TRBJ1-4; 8 bases agree with TRBD1. CDR3 size: 14 residues. Germline trimming cut 3 bases from V and 4 bases from J; bases unmatched to any gene: 1. CDR1 and CDR2 (germline): SGHVS, FQNEAQ. CDR3 DNA: TGTGCCAGCAGCTTGACAGGGGTTAATGAAAAACTGTTTTTT. Encoded protein: CASSLTGVNEKLFF.

The rearrangement joins TRBV6-1 to TRBJ2-5; 8 bases map to TRBD1. The CDR3 spans 13 residues. Germline V CDR1 and CDR2: MNHNS, SASEGT. V lost 6 bases, J lost 5 bases, and 5 bases stayed unmatched. CDR3 bases: TGTGCCAGCAGCCAGGGGGCGCGGGAGACCCAGTACTTC. Residues: CASSQGARETQYF.

This clonotype turned up a few times. The V gene is TRBV5-4, the J gene TRBJ2-1, with 9 bases lining up with TRBD2. This CDR3 has 16 amino acids. Germline CDR1 reads SGHNT; CDR2 reads YYREEE (reference sequence). Germline trimming cut 0 bases from V and 9 bases from J; bases unmatched to any gene: 10. In nucleotides, the CDR3 is TGTGCCAGCAGCTTGGCCGGGCTAGCGGGACTTGGTGAGCAGTTCTTC. It encodes CASSLAGLAGLGEQFF.

This clonotype was found many times. J is TRBJ2-2 and V is TRBV30; D possibly corresponds to TRBD2 (6 bases). This CDR3 region has 13 residues. Looked up from germline, CDR1 is GTSNPN and CDR2 is SVGIG (reference sequence). Deletions cut 3 bases from V and 6 bases from J, with 11 bases between. The DNA for the CDR3 is TGTGCCTGGAGCGGGAGCCAAGCCGGGGAGCTGTTTTTT. Its translation is CAWSGSQAGELFF.

This chain joins TRBV30 and TRBJ2-3; 7 positions match TRBD2. Germline CDR1 GTSNPN, CDR2 SVGIG (reference sequence). The CDR3 contains 17 residues. J was trimmed by 0 bases and V by 1 base; bases with no gene match: 10. The CDR3 reads CAWSELYAGVSTDTQYF. In nucleotides, the CDR3 is TGTGCCTGGAGTGAACTTTACGCGGGGGTGAGCACAGATACGCAGTATTTT.

This rearrangement joins TRBV7-9 to TRBJ2-3; TRBD1 aligns across 7 bases. The germline V gene encodes CDR1 SEHNR and CDR2 FQNEAQ (reference sequence). This CDR3 is 16 amino acids long. The junction had 15 bases not matched to a gene; V was cut back by 7 bases and J by 5 bases. CDR3 bases: TGTGCCAGCATCCTATTGGGGACAGAGGGGATAGATACGCAGTATTTT. Protein product: CASILLGTEGIDTQYF.

This clonotype has ten or more counts. This chain uses TRBV5-4 with TRBJ2-5, with D possibly being TRBD2 (5 bases). CDR1 is SGHNT and CDR2 is YYREEE in the germline V gene (reference sequence). Trimming took 2 bases from V and 5 from J, leaving 16 bases between them. The length of the CDR3 is 15 residues. CDR3 nucleotides: TGTGCCAGCAGCTTAGCGGAAATGAGGTTGGAGACCCAGTACTTC. Its protein product is CASSLAEMRLETQYF.

The rearrangement uses TRBV12-3 or TRBV12-4 and TRBJ2-1, with 8 bases matching TRBD2. The trim removed 7 bases at V and 7 bases at J, leaving 12 bases unmatched. The length of the CDR3 is 15 residues. CDR3 loop: CASKTGRAVLNEQFF. The CDR3 nucleotides are TGTGCCAGCAAGACCGGGAGGGCCGTCTTGAATGAGCAGTTCTTC.

The chain joins TRBV28 to TRBJ1-2; 9 bases fit TRBD1. Unmatched junction bases numbered 7, after V lost 6 bases and J lost 2 bases. The CDR3 runs 15 residues. Germline-derived CDR1 and CDR2 are MDHEN and SYDVKM. CDR3 in DNA: TGTGCCAGCAGACGGACAGGGGAGGAAAACTATGGCTACACCTTC. Translation: CASRRTGEENYGYTF.